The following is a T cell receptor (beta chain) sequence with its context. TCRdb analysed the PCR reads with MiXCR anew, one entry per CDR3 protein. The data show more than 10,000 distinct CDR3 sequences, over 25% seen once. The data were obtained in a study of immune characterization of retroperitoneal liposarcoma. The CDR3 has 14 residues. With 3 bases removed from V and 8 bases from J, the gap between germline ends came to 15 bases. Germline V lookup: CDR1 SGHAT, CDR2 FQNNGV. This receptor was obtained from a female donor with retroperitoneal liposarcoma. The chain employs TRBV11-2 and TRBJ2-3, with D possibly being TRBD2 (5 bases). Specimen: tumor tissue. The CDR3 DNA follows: TGTGCCAGCAGCTTTCCGGGCCGGGATCGTACGCAGTATTTT. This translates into CASSFPGRDRTQYF.